The sample holds many counts of the clone carrying this T cell receptor (beta chain). What it recognizes is unknown. The missing CDR3 end, 3 residues past where the read stops, is filled in from the germline J gene. This sample stems from a study of T cell clonality in common variable immunodeficiency. Study-level points and caveats: Reportedly, TCR beta sequences from common variable immunodeficiency showed fewer deletions and N-nucleotide insertions.

Germline V gene lookup returns CDR1 SGHTA and CDR2 FQGTGA. This CDR3 has 14 amino acids. V trimming: 4 bases; J trimming: 6 bases; junction bases outside the gene matches: 5. Clones were sequenced by immunoSEQ multiplex PCR, and TCRdb holds only the in-frame ones, with some missing. The sample yields 30,000 to 40,000 clones, without any singletons. This clonotype was sampled from a human donor with common variable immunodeficiency. Sequencing input: peripheral blood mononuclear cells. This chain links TRBV7-3 with TRBJ2-2; 7 bases are a match to TRBD1. The CDR3 bases that were read are TGTGCCAGCAGCTACCCGGGACAGCCCGGGGAG. It is translated as CASSYPGQPGE. The complete CDR3 sequence is CASSYPGQPGELFF.